This T cell receptor beta chain appears in the sequencing data of a study of graft-versus-host responses after intestinal transplantation. Background on the study: Each recipient received a multivisceral, liver-intestinal, or isolated intestinal graft. All recipients got anti-thymocyte globulin induction, then tacrolimus and steroids for approximately 3 years. Findings and limits, study-wide: Allografts from individuals with graft-donor T cell macrochimerism displayed high graft-versus-host to host-versus-graft clonal ratios.

The method was immunoSEQ multiplex PCR; TCRdb's version includes in-frame clones alone and lacks a portion of them. The table has roughly 20,000 clones, 35% to 50% seen once; the top ten hold roughly 1.7%. Unmatched junction bases numbered 13, after V lost 0 bases and J lost 5 bases. CDR3 length equals 19 residues. The germline V gene encodes CDR1 SGHRS and CDR2 YFSETQ. The authors combined roughly 200,000 CFSE-labeled responder cells with roughly 200,000 irradiated, violet-dye-labeled stimulator cells in plates. This TCR came from a human patient who received an intestinal transplant. V usage is TRBV5-1 and J usage is TRBJ2-7, with 14 bases identical to TRBD2. Sequenced material: alloreactive CD8+ T cells from a mixed lymphocyte reaction culture, taken before intestinal transplant. As for subset: CFSE-low proliferating T cells sorted from roughly six-day pre-transplant mixed lymphocyte reaction (GvH or HvG direction). CDR3 bases: TGCGCCAGCAGCTTGGCGGTCTTGGGACTAGCGGGGGTAGGAGACGAGCAGTACTTC. Its translation is CASSLAVLGLAGVGDEQYF.